These 3 T cell receptor beta chains were all obtained from the same sample, sequenced in a study of blood T cell repertoires in COVID-19. Assay: immunoSEQ multiplex PCR; the TCRdb copy retains only in-frame clones and omits some. The sample has around 120,000 clones; around 90% are singletons. The sequenced sample consisted of peripheral blood. The receptors here all came from an older woman with COVID-19, enrolled during active disease.

This clone was seen a handful of times. The chain employs TRBV7-9 and TRBJ1-2; D might be TRBD1 (5 bases). V was pared by 0 bases and J by 10 bases, with 15 bases between. CDR1 is SEHNR, CDR2 FQNEAQ, per germline (reference sequence). The CDR3 runs to 14 residues. CDR3 amino acids: CASSLADSTISYTF. Written as DNA, the CDR3 is TGTGCCAGCAGCTTAGCCGACAGTACAATTTCCTACACCTTC.

CDR3 region: CASSPTGQGEFEAFF. CDR3 coding DNA: TGTGCCAGCAGCCCCACCGGACAGGGAGAATTTGAAGCTTTCTTT. The chain recombines TRBV13 with TRBJ1-1; TRBD1 matches at 8 bases. This CDR3 comprises 15 residues. Germline CDR1 is PRHDT and CDR2 is FYEKMQ (reference sequence). Trimming took 5 bases from V and 7 from J; bases not matched to a gene: 12.

In its sample, this clone was seen once. The chain uses TRBV5-4 and TRBJ2-5; 9 nucleotides agree with TRBD2. The germline V gene has CDR1 SGHNT and CDR2 YYREEE (reference sequence). There are 15 residues in the CDR3. With V trimmed by 4 bases and J by 3 bases, 7 bases remained unmatched. DNA for the CDR3: TGTGCCAGCAGCACCCCCGGGACTAGCAAAGAGACCCAGTACTTC. This sequence encodes CASSTPGTSKETQYF.